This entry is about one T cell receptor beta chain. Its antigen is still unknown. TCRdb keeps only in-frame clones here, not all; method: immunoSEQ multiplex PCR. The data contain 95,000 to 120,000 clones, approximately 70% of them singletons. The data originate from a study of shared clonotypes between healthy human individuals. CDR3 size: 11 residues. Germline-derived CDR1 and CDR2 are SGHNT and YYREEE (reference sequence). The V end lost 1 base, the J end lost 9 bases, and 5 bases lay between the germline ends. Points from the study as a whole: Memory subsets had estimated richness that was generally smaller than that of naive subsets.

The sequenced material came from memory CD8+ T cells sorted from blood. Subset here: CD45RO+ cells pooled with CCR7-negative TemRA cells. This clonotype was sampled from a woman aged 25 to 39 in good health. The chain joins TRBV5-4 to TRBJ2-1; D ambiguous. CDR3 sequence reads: CASSLTGEQFF. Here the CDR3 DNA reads TGTGCCAGCAGCTTGACGGGTGAGCAGTTCTTC.